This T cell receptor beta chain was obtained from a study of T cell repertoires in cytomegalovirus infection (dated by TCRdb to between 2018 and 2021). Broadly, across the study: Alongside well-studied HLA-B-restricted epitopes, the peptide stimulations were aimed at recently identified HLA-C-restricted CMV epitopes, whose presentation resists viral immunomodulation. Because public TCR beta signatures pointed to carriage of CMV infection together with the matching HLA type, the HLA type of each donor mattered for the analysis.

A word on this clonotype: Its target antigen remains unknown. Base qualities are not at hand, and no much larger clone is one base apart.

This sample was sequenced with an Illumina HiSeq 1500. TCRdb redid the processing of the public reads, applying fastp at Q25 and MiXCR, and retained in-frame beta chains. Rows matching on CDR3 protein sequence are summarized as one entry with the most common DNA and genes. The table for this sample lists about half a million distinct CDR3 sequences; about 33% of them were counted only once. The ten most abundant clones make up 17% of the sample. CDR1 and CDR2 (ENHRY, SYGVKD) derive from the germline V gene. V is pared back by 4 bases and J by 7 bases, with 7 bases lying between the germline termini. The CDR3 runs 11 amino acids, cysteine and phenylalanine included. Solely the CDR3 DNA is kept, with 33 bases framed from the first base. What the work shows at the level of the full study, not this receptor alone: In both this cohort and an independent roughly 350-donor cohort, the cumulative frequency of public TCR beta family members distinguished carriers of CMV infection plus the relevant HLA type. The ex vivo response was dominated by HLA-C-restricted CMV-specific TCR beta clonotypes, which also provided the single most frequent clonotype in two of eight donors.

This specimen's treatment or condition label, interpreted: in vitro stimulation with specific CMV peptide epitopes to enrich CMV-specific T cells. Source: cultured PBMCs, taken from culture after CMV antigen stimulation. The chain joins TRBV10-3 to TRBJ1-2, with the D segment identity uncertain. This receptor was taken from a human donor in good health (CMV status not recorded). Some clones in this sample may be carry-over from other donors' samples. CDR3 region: CAISGSTGYTF. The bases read TGTGCCATCAGTGGGTCCACTGGCTACACCTTC.